These T cell receptor beta chains were read from a single sample in a study of OX40 agonist ivuxolimab in advanced cancers. Produced via immunoSEQ multiplex PCR; TCRdb's table is partial and in-frame only. The table records roughly 92,000 clones, about 90% of them present only once. The starting material was CD4+ or CD8+ T cells sorted from blood, obtained in a trial of the OX40 agonist ivuxolimab. Source of these receptors: an adult with an advanced solid tumor such as melanoma, head and neck, liver or kidney cancer. Each CDR3 is given with its conserved first and last residue. A D gene is named only where the DNA matches it firmly. Only part of the rows carry a size: once, few, many, or a class if the clone is expanded.

size: .; D: .; J: TRBJ2-7; V: TRBV6-1; DNA: TGTGCCAGCAGTGAAGTGGCGGGAAGCTCCTACGAGCAGTACTTC; CDR3: CASSEVAGSSYEQYF
size: .; D: TRBD2; J: TRBJ2-1; V: TRBV5-1; DNA: TGCGCCAGCAGCGGGACTAGCGGGGGGAATGAGCAGTTCTTC; CDR3: CASSGTSGGNEQFF
size: once; D: TRBD1; J: TRBJ2-5; V: TRBV7-3; DNA: TGTGCCAGCAGCCCCGGGACAGGGAAAGAGACCCAGTACTTC; CDR3: CASSPGTGKETQYF
size: .; D: TRBD1; J: TRBJ1-2; V: TRBV6-5; DNA: TGTGCCAGCAGTTACAGGACAGGGACGACTGGCTACACCTTC; CDR3: CASSYRTGTTGYTF
size: .; D: .; J: TRBJ2-3; V: TRBV6-1; DNA: TGTGCCAGCAGTGTTCTGAGCGCTCCTAGCACAGATACGCAGTATTTT; CDR3: CASSVLSAPSTDTQYF
size: .; D: .; J: TRBJ1-2; V: TRBV5-1; DNA: TGCGCCAGCAGCTTGGACGGAGTCTATGGCTACACCTTC; CDR3: CASSLDGVYGYTF
size: few; D: .; J: TRBJ1-6; V: TRBV7-3; DNA: TGTGCCAGCAGCTTAGGGCGGGGCCCGCCGCTTAATTCACCCCTCCACTTT; CDR3: CASSLGRGPPLNSPLHF
size: .; D: .; J: TRBJ2-6; V: TRBV6-1; DNA: TGTGCCACCGTACTGCCGGGGGCTGGGGCCAACGTCCTGACTTTC; CDR3: CATVLPGAGANVLTF
size: .; D: .; J: TRBJ2-3; V: TRBV27; DNA: TGTGCCAGCAGTCTAACTAGGGTTGGGGCAGATACGCAGTATTTT; CDR3: CASSLTRVGADTQYF
size: .; D: .; J: TRBJ1-1; V: TRBV10-2; DNA: TGCGCCAGCAGTGAGCCCGATCCCGGGGCGAACACTGAAGCTTTCTTT; CDR3: CASSEPDPGANTEAFF